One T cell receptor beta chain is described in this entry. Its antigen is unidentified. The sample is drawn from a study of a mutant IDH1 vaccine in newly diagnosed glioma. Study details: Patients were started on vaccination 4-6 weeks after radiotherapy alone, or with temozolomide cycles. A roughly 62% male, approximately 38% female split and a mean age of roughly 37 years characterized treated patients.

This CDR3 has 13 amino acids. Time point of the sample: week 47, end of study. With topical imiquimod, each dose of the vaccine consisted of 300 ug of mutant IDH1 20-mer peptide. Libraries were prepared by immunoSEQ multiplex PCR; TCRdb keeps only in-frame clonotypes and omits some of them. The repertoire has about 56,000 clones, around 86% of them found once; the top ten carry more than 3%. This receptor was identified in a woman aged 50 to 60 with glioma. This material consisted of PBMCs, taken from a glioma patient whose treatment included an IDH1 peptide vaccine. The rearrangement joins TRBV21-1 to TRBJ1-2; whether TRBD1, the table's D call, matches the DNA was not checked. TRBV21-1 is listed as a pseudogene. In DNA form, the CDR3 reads TGTGCCAGCAGCGCCCCCAGGGACTATGGCTACACCTTC. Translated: CASSAPRDYGYTF.